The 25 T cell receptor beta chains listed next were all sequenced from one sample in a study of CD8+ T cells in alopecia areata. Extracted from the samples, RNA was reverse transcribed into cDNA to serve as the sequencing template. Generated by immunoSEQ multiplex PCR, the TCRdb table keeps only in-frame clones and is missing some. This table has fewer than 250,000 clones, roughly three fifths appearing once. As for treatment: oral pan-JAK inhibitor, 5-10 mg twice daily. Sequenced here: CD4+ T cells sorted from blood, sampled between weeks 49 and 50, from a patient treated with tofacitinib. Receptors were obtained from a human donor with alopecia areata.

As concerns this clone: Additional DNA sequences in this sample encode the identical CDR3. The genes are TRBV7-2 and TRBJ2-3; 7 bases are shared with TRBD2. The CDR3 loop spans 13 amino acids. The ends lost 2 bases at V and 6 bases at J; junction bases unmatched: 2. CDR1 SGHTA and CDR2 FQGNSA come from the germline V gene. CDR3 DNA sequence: TGTGCCAGCAGCTTAAGGGAGGGCGATACGCAGTATTTT. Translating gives CASSLREGDTQYF.

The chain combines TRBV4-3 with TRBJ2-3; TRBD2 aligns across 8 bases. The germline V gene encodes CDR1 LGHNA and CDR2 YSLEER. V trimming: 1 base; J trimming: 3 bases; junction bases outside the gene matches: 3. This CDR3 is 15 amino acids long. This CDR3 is CASSQGVAGTDTQYF. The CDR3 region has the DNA TGCGCCAGCAGCCAAGGGGTAGCGGGAACAGATACGCAGTATTTT.

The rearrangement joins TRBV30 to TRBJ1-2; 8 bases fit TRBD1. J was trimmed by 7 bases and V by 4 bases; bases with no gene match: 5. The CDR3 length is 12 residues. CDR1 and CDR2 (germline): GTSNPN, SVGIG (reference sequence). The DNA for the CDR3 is TGTGCCTGGAAAGACAGGGGAGGTGGCTACACCTTC. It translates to CAWKDRGGGYTF.

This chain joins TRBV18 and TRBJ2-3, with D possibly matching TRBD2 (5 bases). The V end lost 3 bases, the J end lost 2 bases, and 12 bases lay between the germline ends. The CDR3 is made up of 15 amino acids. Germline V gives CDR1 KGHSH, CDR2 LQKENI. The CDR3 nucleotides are TGTGCCAGCTCACCGCGTCCGGGATACACAGATACGCAGTATTTT. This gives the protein CASSPRPGYTDTQYF.

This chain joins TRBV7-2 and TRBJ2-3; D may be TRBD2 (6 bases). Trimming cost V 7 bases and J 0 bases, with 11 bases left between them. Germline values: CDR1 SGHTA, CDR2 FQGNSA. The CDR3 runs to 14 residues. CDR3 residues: CASMGGGSTDTQYF. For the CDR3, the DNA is TGTGCCAGCATGGGGGGTGGTAGCACAGATACGCAGTATTTT.

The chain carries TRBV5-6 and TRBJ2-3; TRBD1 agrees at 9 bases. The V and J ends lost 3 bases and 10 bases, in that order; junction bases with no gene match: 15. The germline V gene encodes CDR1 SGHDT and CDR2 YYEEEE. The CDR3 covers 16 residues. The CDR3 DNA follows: TGTGCCAGCAGCTCGGTACCGGGACAGGGATCTTTGGCGCAGTATTTT. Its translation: CASSSVPGQGSLAQYF.

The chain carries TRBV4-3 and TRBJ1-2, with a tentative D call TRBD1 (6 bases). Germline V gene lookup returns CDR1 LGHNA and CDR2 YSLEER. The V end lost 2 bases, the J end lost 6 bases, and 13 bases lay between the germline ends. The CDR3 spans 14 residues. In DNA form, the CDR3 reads TGCGCCAGCAGCCAAAACCAGGGGATCGATGGCTACACCTTC. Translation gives CASSQNQGIDGYTF.

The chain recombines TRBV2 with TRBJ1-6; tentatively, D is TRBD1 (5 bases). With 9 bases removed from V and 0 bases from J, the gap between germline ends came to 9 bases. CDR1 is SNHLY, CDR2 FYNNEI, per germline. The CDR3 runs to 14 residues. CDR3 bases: TGTGCCAGTGGAGGGACCTCCTATAATTCACCCCTCCACTTT. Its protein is CASGGTSYNSPLHF.

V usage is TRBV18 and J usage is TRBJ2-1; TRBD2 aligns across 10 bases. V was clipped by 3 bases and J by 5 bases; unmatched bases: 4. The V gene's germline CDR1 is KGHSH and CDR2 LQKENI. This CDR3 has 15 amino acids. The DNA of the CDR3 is TGTGCCAGCTCACCTCCGGGACTAGCGAACAATGAGCAGTTCTTC. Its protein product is CASSPPGLANNEQFF. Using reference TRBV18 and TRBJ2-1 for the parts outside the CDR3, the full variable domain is NAGVMQNPRHLVRRRGQEARLRCSPMKGHSHVYWYRQLPEEGLKFMVYLQKENIIDESGMPKERFSAEFPKEGPSILRIQQVVRGDSAAYFCASSPPGLANNEQFFGPGTRLTVL.

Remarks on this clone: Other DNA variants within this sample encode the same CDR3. The CDR3 region has the DNA TGCAGCGTTGAAGGCCGGATGAACACTGAAGCTTTCTTT. It encodes CSVEGRMNTEAFF. The V and J genes are TRBV29-1 and TRBJ1-1; D is unresolved. Trimming removed 1 base from V and 0 bases from J, with 6 bases in between. This CDR3 contains 13 residues. Per the germline V gene, CDR1 is SQVTM and CDR2 is ANQGSEA.

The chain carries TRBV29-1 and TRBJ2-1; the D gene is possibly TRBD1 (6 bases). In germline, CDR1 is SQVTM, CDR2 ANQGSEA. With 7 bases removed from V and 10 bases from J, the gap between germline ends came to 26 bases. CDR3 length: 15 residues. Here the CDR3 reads CSAAAGTIPSGEQFF. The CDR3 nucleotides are TGCAGCGCCGCCGCCGGGACAATCCCCTCGGGGGAGCAGTTCTTC.

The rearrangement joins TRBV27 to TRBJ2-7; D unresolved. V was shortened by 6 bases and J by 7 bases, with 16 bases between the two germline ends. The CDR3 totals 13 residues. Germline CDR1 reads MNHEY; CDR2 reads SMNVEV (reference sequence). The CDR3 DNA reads TGTGCCAGCAGGGGGATAAAATTGTGGGAGCAGTACTTC. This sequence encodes CASRGIKLWEQYF.

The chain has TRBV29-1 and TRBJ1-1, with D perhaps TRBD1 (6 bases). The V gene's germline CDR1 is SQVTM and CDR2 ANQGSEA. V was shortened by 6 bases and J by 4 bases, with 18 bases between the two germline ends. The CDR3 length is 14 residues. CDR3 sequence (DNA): TGCAGCGTCCTCGGGTCAGGGGTAGGCACTGAAGCTTTCTTT. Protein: CSVLGSGVGTEAFF.

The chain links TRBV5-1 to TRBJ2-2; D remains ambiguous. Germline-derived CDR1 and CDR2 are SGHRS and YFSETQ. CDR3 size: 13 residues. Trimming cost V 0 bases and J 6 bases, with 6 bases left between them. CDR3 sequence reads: CASSLVGSGELFF. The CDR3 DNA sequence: TGCGCCAGCAGCTTGGTTGGTTCCGGGGAGCTGTTTTTT.

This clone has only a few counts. For the CDR3, the DNA is TGTGCCATCAGTGAGTCGGCGGGGAGATACAATGAGCAGTTCTTC. Translated, it gives CAISESAGRYNEQFF. The chain joins TRBV10-3 to TRBJ2-1; TRBD2 might be the D (6 bases). Germline values: CDR1 ENHRY, CDR2 SYGVKD. The CDR3 is made up of 15 amino acids. V was pared by 0 bases and J by 4 bases, with 10 bases between.

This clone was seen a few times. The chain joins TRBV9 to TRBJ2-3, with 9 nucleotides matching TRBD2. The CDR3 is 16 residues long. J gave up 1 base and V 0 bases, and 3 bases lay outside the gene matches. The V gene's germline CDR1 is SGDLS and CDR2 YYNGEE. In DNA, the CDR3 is TGTGCCAGCAGCGTAGGATCTAGCGGGGGCACAGATACGCAGTATTTT. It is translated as CASSVGSSGGTDTQYF.

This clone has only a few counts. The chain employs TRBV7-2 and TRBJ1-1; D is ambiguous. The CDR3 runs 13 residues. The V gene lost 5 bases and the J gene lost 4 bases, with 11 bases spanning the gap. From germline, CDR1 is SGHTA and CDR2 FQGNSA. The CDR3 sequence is CASSEGRFTEAFF. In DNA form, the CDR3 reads TGTGCCAGCAGCGAGGGCCGTTTCACTGAAGCTTTCTTT. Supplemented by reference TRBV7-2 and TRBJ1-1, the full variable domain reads GAGVSQSPSNKVTEKGKDVELRCDPISGHTALYWYRQSLGQGLEFLIYFQGNSAPDKSGLPSDRFSAERTGGSVSTLTIQRTQQEDSAVYLCASSEGRFTEAFFGQGTRLTVV.

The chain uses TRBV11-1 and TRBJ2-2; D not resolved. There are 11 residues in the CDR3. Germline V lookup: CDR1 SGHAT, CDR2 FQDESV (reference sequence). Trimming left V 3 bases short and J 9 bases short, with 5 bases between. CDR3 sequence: CASSFGRELFF. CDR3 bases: TGTGCCAGCAGCTTCGGGCGGGAGCTGTTTTTT.

Here the CDR3 DNA reads TGTGCCAGCAGCCCCGCTGGGGACAGGGTCGCCTACGAGCAGTACTTC. Translating it yields CASSPAGDRVAYEQYF. V usage is TRBV7-2 and J usage is TRBJ2-7; 9 bases are shared with TRBD1. V was pared by 5 bases and J by 2 bases, with 10 bases of the junction left unmatched. Germline lookup yields CDR1 SGHTA and CDR2 FQGNSA. This CDR3 spans 16 amino acids.

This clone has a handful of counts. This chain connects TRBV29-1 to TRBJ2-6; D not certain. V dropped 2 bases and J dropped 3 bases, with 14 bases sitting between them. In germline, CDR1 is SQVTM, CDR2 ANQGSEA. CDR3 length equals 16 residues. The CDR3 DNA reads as TGCAGCGTTGAAAACCTTGGCCGAATTGGGGCCAACGTCCTGACTTTC. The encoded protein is CSVENLGRIGANVLTF. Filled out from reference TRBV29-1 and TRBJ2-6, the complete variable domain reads SAVISQKPSRDICQRGTSLTIQCQVDSQVTMMFWYRQQPGQSLTLIATANQGSEATYESGFVIDKFPISRPNLTFSTLTVSNMSPEDSSIYLCSVENLGRIGANVLTFGAGSRLTVL.

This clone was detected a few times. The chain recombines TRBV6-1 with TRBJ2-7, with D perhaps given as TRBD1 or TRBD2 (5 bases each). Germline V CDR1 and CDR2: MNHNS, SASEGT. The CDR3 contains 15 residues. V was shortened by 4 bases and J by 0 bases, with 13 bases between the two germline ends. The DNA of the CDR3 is TGTGCCAGCAGTGCTGAGGGGTCCCTCTCCTACGAGCAGTACTTC. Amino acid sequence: CASSAEGSLSYEQYF.

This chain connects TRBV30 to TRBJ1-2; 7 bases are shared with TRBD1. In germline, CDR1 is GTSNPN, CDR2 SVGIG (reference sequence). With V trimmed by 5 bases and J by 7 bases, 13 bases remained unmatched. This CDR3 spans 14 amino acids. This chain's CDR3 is CAWLRAGRDSGYTF. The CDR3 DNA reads TGTGCCTGGCTCCGGGCAGGTCGGGACAGTGGCTACACCTTC.

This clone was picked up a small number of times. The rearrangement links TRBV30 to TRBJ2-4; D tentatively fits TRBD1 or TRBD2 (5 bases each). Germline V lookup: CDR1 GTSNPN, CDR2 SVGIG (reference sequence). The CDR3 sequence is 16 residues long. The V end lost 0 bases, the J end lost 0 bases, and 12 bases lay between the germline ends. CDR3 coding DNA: TGTGCCTGGAGTGTAACGGGACCGATAGCCAAAAACATTCAGTACTTC. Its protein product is CAWSVTGPIAKNIQYF.

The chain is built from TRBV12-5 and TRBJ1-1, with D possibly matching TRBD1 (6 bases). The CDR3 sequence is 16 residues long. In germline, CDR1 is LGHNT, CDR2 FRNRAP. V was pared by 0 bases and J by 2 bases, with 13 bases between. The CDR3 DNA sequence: TGTGCTAGTGGTTTGGTTGTCGGGACAAGTAACACTGAAGCTTTCTTT. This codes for CASGLVVGTSNTEAFF.

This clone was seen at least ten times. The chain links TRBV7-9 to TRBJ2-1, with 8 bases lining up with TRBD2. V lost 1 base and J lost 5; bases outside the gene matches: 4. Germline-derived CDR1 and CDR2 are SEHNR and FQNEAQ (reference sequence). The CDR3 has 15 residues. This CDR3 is CASSLGSGGNNEQFF. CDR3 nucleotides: TGTGCCAGCAGCTTAGGGAGCGGGGGCAACAATGAGCAGTTCTTC.